The T cell receptor beta chain described here comes from a study of T cells in Graves' hyperthyroidism and ophthalmopathy. General study points: In validation, the model predicted ophthalmopathy. These predictions came a median around 5.9 months before onset. Most clonotypes expanded in thyroid above 0.001 were likewise present in blood.

This clonotype was seen repeatedly, ten times or more. Its antigen is as yet unknown. Amplified regions were TCR beta CDR3 sequences from RNA transcripts. In the first-round RT-PCR of the TCR CDR3, the HTBI primer set was used. TCRdb reprocessed the multiplex PCR reads via MiXCR and lists one record per CDR3 protein. The data contain about 410,000 distinct CDR3 sequences, roughly 14% of them singletons. There are 10 residues in the CDR3. The V gene lost 8 bases and the J gene lost 1 base, with 5 bases spanning the gap. Germline loops: CDR1 GTSNPN, CDR2 SVGIG (reference sequence). The chain combines TRBV30 with TRBJ2-5; weak D call: TRBD2 (5 bases). This TCR was sampled from a man aged 18 to 29 with Graves' ophthalmopathy. The specimen was blood. CDR3 sequence (DNA): TGTGCCCGGGGCCAAGAGACCCAGTACTTC. Amino acids: CARGQETQYF.